This entry describes one T cell receptor (beta chain). Its specificity is not known. The CDR3 loop spans 14 amino acids. CDR1 is DFQATT and CDR2 is SNEGSKA in the germline V gene (reference sequence). Trimming took 3 bases from V and 1 from J, leaving 12 bases between them. The sample originates from a study of T-cell reconstitution after alpha-beta-depleted transplantation in children. Study results and caveats: Where alpha-beta T cells came from about two months after transplant was reportedly several hundred expanded graft clones. Surviving recipient cells, namely T cells and thymic progenitors, were the source of high day-60 TCRbeta diversity in some patients. Fresh T-cell production supplied most of the T-cell counts and diversity seen one year after transplant.

Unique molecular identifiers were incorporated into the prepared TCRbeta library. Each CDR3 protein gets one entry after TCRdb re-called the PCR reads with MiXCR. The table lists a few hundred thousand distinct CDR3 sequences, approximately 42% of them singletons. The material sequenced was PBMCs, taken before TCRalphabeta/CD19-depleted stem cell transplant. V and J are TRBV20-1 and TRBJ2-5; D is unresolved. This sequence was found in a girl aged 2 to 9 with aplastic anemia, due to receive a stem cell transplant. CDR3 in DNA: TGCAGTGCTAGGGTGGCCCCCCGCCAAGAGACCCAGTACTTC. This codes for CSARVAPRQETQYF.